A selection of T cell receptor beta chains follows, all from one sample in a study of blood T cell repertoires in COVID-19. The data were produced by immunoSEQ multiplex PCR, yet TCRdb's version contains in-frame clones alone and is incomplete. The data show hundreds of thousands of clones, around 90% seen once. The sequenced material came from PBMCs or T cells enriched from blood (not recorded which). Receptor source: a woman aged 18-29 years who had recovered from COVID-19. Both conserved end residues are part of each CDR3. The D gene is left open where the match is weak. Clone sizes are given selectively: once, few, many, or a class where the clone is expanded.

v_gene	j_gene	abundance	d_gene	CDR3aa	CDR3nt
TRBV11-2	TRBJ2-2	-	-	CASSLYPRTHTGELFF	TGTGCCAGCAGCTTATATCCTAGAACCCACACCGGGGAGCTGTTTTTT
TRBV4-2	TRBJ1-3	-	-	CASSQPALGGYGNTIYF	TGTGCCAGCAGCCAACCCGCCCTGGGGGGTTACGGAAACACCATATATTTT
TRBV14	TRBJ2-5	-	-	CASSQGEGETQYF	TGTGCCAGCAGCCAGGGTGAGGGAGAGACCCAGTACTTC
TRBV20-1	TRBJ2-3	-	TRBD2	CSASSGSPDTQYF	TGCAGTGCCAGTAGCGGGAGCCCCGATACGCAGTATTTT
TRBV7-3	TRBJ2-1	-	TRBD2	CASSFGEGDNEQFF	TGTGCCAGCAGCTTTGGGGAGGGCGACAATGAGCAGTTCTTC
TRBV18	TRBJ1-5	-	-	CASSQDPPVQHF	TGTGCCAGCTCACAAGATCCACCAGTCCAGCATTTT
TRBV5-8	TRBJ2-2	-	-	CASTRTSGVYTGELFF	TGTGCCAGCACCCGGACCAGCGGAGTTTACACCGGGGAGCTGTTTTTT
TRBV4-3	TRBJ2-6	-	-	CASSRNRDSGANVLTF	TGCGCCAGCAGCCGAAACAGGGACTCTGGGGCCAACGTCCTGACTTTC
TRBV7-9	TRBJ2-7	-	TRBD2	CASSSFGLAGEQYF	TGTGCCAGCAGCTCCTTCGGGCTAGCGGGGGAGCAGTACTTC
TRBV7-3	TRBJ1-4	once	TRBD1	CASSFWGQGGEKLFF	TGTGCCAGCAGCTTTTGGGGACAGGGTGGGGAAAAACTGTTTTTT
TRBV12-3/TRBV12-4	TRBJ2-7	-	TRBD1	CASSLQGEGEQYF	TGTGCCAGCAGTTTACAGGGGGAAGGCGAGCAGTACTTC
TRBV7-9	TRBJ1-2	-	-	CASSFLRLSGASYGYTF	TGTGCCAGCAGCTTTTTAAGACTTTCTGGGGCGAGCTATGGCTACACCTTC
TRBV6-2/TRBV6-3	TRBJ2-1	-	-	CASSYSGRGTDNEQFF	TGTGCCAGCAGTTACTCAGGCAGGGGAACTGACAATGAGCAGTTCTTC
TRBV28	TRBJ2-2	-	TRBD1	CASNPLWRDRGLLDTGELFF	TGTGCCAGCAATCCCCTCTGGCGGGACAGGGGCTTGTTGGATACCGGGGAGCTGTTTTTT
TRBV6-5	TRBJ1-2	-	-	CASSPRGVHGYTF	TGTGCCAGCAGCCCCAGGGGAGTCCATGGCTACACCTTC
TRBV30	TRBJ1-6	-	-	CAWSLGMGAVQSPLHF	TGTGCCTGGAGTCTGGGGATGGGGGCGGTACAATCACCCCTCCACTTT
TRBV4-2	TRBJ1-2	-	TRBD1	CASSGTVLVKAGGYGGYTF	TGTGCCAGCAGCGGGACCGTACTTGTCAAGGCAGGGGGTTATGGTGGCTACACCTTC
TRBV4-1	TRBJ1-1	-	-	CASSQVIGMKNTEAFF	TGCGCCAGCAGCCAAGTCATCGGGATGAAGAACACTGAAGCTTTCTTT
TRBV30	TRBJ1-2	-	TRBD1	CAWTTGAHGYTF	TGTGCCTGGACAACAGGGGCCCATGGCTACACCTTC
TRBV13	TRBJ2-7	-	-	CASSFSTGTLGYEQYF	TGTGCCAGCAGTTTTTCCACCGGGACTTTGGGCTACGAGCAGTACTTC
TRBV29-1	TRBJ2-5	-	-	CSVVRGITQETQYF	TGCAGCGTTGTCCGGGGAATAACCCAAGAGACCCAGTACTTC
TRBV4-3	TRBJ1-1	-	-	CASSQVIRDTEAFF	TGCGCCAGCAGCCAGGTTATTAGAGACACTGAAGCTTTCTTT
TRBV28	TRBJ2-7	-	TRBD2	CASSSPKLAGLSYEQYF	TGTGCCAGCAGTTCACCTAAACTAGCGGGGCTCTCCTACGAGCAGTACTTC
TRBV7-2	TRBJ2-5	-	-	CASSLSPRGGWWETQYF	TGTGCCAGCAGCTTATCACCCAGGGGCGGGTGGTGGGAGACCCAGTACTTC
TRBV29-1	TRBJ2-3	once	TRBD1	CSVTGGRVSTDTQYF	TGCAGCGTTACAGGGGGCCGCGTTAGCACAGATACGCAGTATTTT
TRBV11-2	TRBJ1-2	-	-	CASSLDRVYGYTF	TGTGCCAGCAGCTTGGACAGAGTCTATGGCTACACCTTC
TRBV7-6	TRBJ2-7	-	TRBD1	CASSFRDRGYEQYF	TGTGCCAGCAGCTTCCGGGACAGGGGCTACGAGCAGTACTTC
TRBV18	TRBJ1-1	-	TRBD1	CASSPGTGIVTEAFF	TGTGCCAGCTCACCGGGGACAGGGATTGTCACTGAAGCTTTCTTT
TRBV7-9	TRBJ1-5	-	TRBD1	CASSWTGTGRGQPQHF	TGTGCCAGCAGCTGGACCGGGACAGGGCGAGGTCAGCCCCAGCATTTT
TRBV5-6	TRBJ2-1	once	-	CASTPRTRGFPHNEQFF	TGTGCCAGCACCCCCCGAACGCGGGGTTTCCCCCACAATGAGCAGTTCTTC
TRBV5-5	TRBJ1-1	-	-	CASRRQENTEAFF	TGTGCCAGCAGGCGACAGGAGAACACTGAAGCTTTCTTT